Detailed here is one TCR beta chain. This table comes from immunoSEQ multiplex PCR, and its TCRdb copy is limited to in-frame clones, with some not included. This table holds under 200,000 clones, about four fifths found once. This CDR3 has 20 residues. The sample is drawn from a study of blood T cell repertoires in COVID-19. Sequenced: peripheral blood. This sequence joins TRBV21-1 and TRBJ2-6; the table gives TRBD1 as D, unverified against the DNA. TRBV21-1 is given as a pseudogene. The source is a man aged 65 to 85 with active or convalescent COVID-19. CDR3 coding DNA: TGTGCCAGCAGCCCCCGTGTTTGTGACAGGGACCCTCCTGGGGCCAACGTCCTGACTTTC. It specifies CASSPRVCDRDPPGANVLTF.